The next 12 T cell receptor beta chains were all read from a single sample in a study of CD8 T cells in ankylosing spondylitis. TCRdb passed the 5' RACE reads through MiXCR, listing each CDR3 protein once. The table has around 330,000 distinct CDR3 sequences, 11% seen once. The material sequenced was blood, either unsorted or a sorted T cell fraction (not recorded which). All receptors derive from a female donor with ankylosing spondylitis or in good health (not recorded which).

The V call is TRBV5-1, the J call TRBJ2-7, with D possibly TRBD1 on 5 matching bases. This CDR3 is 14 amino acids long. V was cut by 2 bases and J by 4 bases, with 13 bases left in between. Germline V gives CDR1 SGHRS, CDR2 YFSETQ. As DNA, the CDR3 is TGCGCCAGCAGCTTCTCCGCGACAGAATACGAGCAGTACTTC. Protein product: CASSFSATEYEQYF.

The J gene is TRBJ1-2, the V gene TRBV7-9, with TRBD1 matching 7 bases. V dropped 5 bases and J dropped 5; count of bases not matched to a gene: 17. CDR1 and CDR2 from the germline V gene are SEHNR and FQNEAQ (reference sequence). The CDR3 totals 17 residues. In nucleotides, the CDR3 is TGTGCCAGCAGCCCGAGAGCTACCGGGACAGCCGGTTATGGCTACACCTTC. Amino acid sequence: CASSPRATGTAGYGYTF.

Worth noting for this clonotype: An end of the junction differs from the germline gene, which may be a read error. The genes are TRBV12-3 or TRBV12-4 and TRBJ2-5, with TRBD2 identical over 10 bases. The CDR3 is made up of 18 amino acids. The CDR3 nucleotides are TGTGTCAGCAGTTTGAGGCTAGCGGGAGTAGTTTTCCAAGAGACCCAGTACTTC. Translating it yields CVSSLRLAGVVFQETQYF.

In its sample, this clonotype was seen a few times. This chain uses TRBV5-1 with TRBJ1-1; 8 nucleotides agree with TRBD1. Losses at the gene ends were 2 bases for V and 5 bases for J; bases not matched to a gene: 8. CDR1 and CDR2 (germline): SGHRS, YFSETQ. The CDR3 has 15 amino acids. CDR3 protein: CASSFTGGQGTEAFF. The CDR3 DNA sequence: TGCGCCAGCAGCTTCACAGGGGGTCAGGGAACTGAAGCTTTCTTT. Together with reference TRBV5-1 and TRBJ1-1, the CDR3 gives the full variable domain: KAGVTQTPRYLIKTRGQQVTLSCSPISGHRSVSWYQQTPGQGLQFLFEYFSETQRNKGNFPGRFSGRQFSNSRSEMNVSTLELGDSALYLCASSFTGGQGTEAFFGQGTRLTVV.

This clonotype was counted ten times or more. V usage is TRBV29-1 and J usage is TRBJ2-5, with D unclear. The CDR3 covers 12 residues. Trimming cost V 7 bases and J 7 bases, with 16 bases left between them. CDR1 is SQVTM, CDR2 ANQGSEA, per germline. The CDR3 is CSAKRSEGTQYF. Here the CDR3 DNA reads TGCAGCGCCAAAAGATCGGAAGGGACCCAGTACTTC.

This clonotype was seen ten or more times. The J gene is TRBJ1-2, the V gene TRBV21-1; the table's D gene call, TRBD1, was not cross checked with the DNA. TRBV21-1 is a pseudogene segment. This CDR3 has 13 amino acids. The CDR3 coding sequence is TGTGCCAGCAGCATCCGGGACACGGTCGACTACACCTTC. Translated: CASSIRDTVDYTF.

As regards this clonotype: A read error is possible here, since a much larger clone lies one base away. CDR3 sequence: CASSLGGERRNEQYF. The CDR3 bases are TGTGCCAGCAGTTTAGGGGGGGAACGACGCAATGAGCAGTACTTC. This chain connects TRBV28 to TRBJ2-1; 7 bases match TRBD2. Near its end, the DNA agrees better with TRBJ2-7, so the J call may be wrong. Per germline, CDR1 MDHEN and CDR2 SYDVKM. The CDR3 consists of 15 residues.

The CDR3 bases are TGCAGTGCTAGACCCCAGGGGGGAATGAACACTGAAGCTTTCTTT. Translating gives CSARPQGGMNTEAFF. The rearrangement links TRBV20-1 to TRBJ1-1, with TRBD1 identical over 7 bases. Germline V lookup: CDR1 DFQATT, CDR2 SNEGSKA (reference sequence). The CDR3 is made up of 15 amino acids. V shed 2 bases, J shed 0 bases, and the junction held 6 bases outside the gene matches.

This clonotype has at least ten counts. The genes are TRBV20-1 and TRBJ2-3; D perhaps matches TRBD2 (5 bases). Germline V gives CDR1 DFQATT, CDR2 SNEGSKA (reference sequence). The V end lost 3 bases, the J end lost 2 bases, and 12 bases lay between the germline ends. The CDR3 length is 14 residues. This CDR3 reads CSARRVPVTDTQYF. For the CDR3, the DNA is TGCAGTGCTAGGAGGGTCCCGGTCACAGATACGCAGTATTTT.

In this sample, this clonotype turned up many times. The chain recombines TRBV6-5 with TRBJ2-2; D remains ambiguous. Trimming cost V 2 bases and J 1 base, with 2 bases left between them. CDR1 is MNHEY, CDR2 SVGAGI, per germline. CDR3 length: 13 residues. The CDR3 region has the DNA TGTGCCAGCAGTTACGAGAACACCGGGGAGCTGTTTTTT. Its protein is CASSYENTGELFF.

V is TRBV3-1 and J is TRBJ2-1; 7 nucleotides align to TRBD1. This CDR3 is built from 15 residues. CDR1 is LGHDT, CDR2 YNNKEL, per germline (reference sequence). V lost 4 bases, J lost 6 bases, and 9 bases stayed unmatched. CDR3 residues: CASSPDRAVSNEQFF. The CDR3 coding sequence is TGTGCCAGCAGCCCCGACAGGGCCGTGAGCAATGAGCAGTTCTTC.

In its sample, this clonotype was seen many times. This rearrangement joins TRBV5-1 to TRBJ2-1; the D gene is possibly TRBD2 (6 bases). Germline-derived CDR1 and CDR2 are SGHRS and YFSETQ. V lost 6 bases to trimming and J lost 10 bases, with 20 bases between them. The CDR3 has 14 amino acids. CDR3 sequence: CASTRDGQVREQFF. For the CDR3, the DNA is TGCGCCAGCACGCGGGATGGTCAGGTACGAGAGCAGTTCTTC. Looking up the rest from reference TRBV5-1 and TRBJ2-1 gives the full variable domain: KAGVTQTPRYLIKTRGQQVTLSCSPISGHRSVSWYQQTPGQGLQFLFEYFSETQRNKGNFPGRFSGRQFSNSRSEMNVSTLELGDSALYLCASTRDGQVREQFFGPGTRLTVL.